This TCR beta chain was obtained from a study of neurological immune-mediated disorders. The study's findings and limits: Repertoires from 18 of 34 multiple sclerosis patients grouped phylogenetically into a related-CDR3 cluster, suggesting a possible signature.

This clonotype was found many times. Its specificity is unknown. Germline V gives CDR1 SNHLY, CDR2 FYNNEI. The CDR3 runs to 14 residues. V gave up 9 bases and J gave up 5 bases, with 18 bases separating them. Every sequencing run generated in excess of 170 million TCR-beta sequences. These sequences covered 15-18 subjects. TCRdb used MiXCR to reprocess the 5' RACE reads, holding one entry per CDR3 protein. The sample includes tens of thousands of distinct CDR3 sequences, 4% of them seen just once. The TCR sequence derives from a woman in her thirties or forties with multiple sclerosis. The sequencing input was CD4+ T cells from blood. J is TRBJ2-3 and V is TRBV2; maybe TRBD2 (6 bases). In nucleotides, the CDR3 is TGTGCCAGTATAGCGGTCCCGGCGAGAGATACGCAGTATTTT. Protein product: CASIAVPARDTQYF.